This T cell receptor beta chain was obtained from a study of OX40 agonist ivuxolimab in advanced cancers. Study-wide context: Dose-escalation subjects each had hepatocellular carcinoma, melanoma, renal cell or head and neck cancer.

Libraries were prepared by immunoSEQ multiplex PCR; TCRdb keeps only in-frame clonotypes and omits some of them. The sample lists about 61,000 clones, over 80% occurring once. Germline CDR1 is MNHEY and CDR2 is SMNVEV (reference sequence). The CDR3 contains 17 residues. Trimming cost V 2 bases and J 4 bases, with 18 bases left between them. The chain couples TRBV27 to TRBJ1-5, with a weak D call TRBD1 (6 bases). The TCR was taken from an adult with an advanced solid tumor such as melanoma, head and neck, liver or kidney cancer. The specimen comprised CD4+ or CD8+ T cells sorted from blood, sampled in a trial of the OX40 agonist ivuxolimab. DNA of the CDR3: TGTGCCAGCAGTTTACGGGGGGGACATCTAAGTAATCAGCCCCAGCATTTT. This translates into CASSLRGGHLSNQPQHF.